This T cell receptor beta chain was documented in a study of shared clonotypes between healthy human individuals. TCRdb's copy holds only in-frame clones and misses some; the assay was immunoSEQ multiplex PCR. The top ten hold around 0.13% of the sample, which has more than 2 million clones, 90% to 96% seen once. This CDR3 is 11 amino acids long. Trimming took off 6 bases at V and 9 bases at J, with 9 bases between the two ends. CDR1 and CDR2 from the germline V gene are MDHEN and SYDVKM. The receptor's source is a man aged 18 to 29 in good health. The chain uses TRBV28 and TRBJ2-1; D is unclear. Specimen: naive CD4+ T cells sorted from blood. Subset meaning: CD45RA+ positively selected. CDR3 bases: TGTGCCAGCAGCTCCTGGGCTGAGCAGTTCTTC. Its protein is CASSSWAEQFF. Using reference TRBV28 and TRBJ2-1 for the parts outside the CDR3, the full variable domain is DVKVTQSSRYLVKRTGEKVFLECVQDMDHENMFWYRQDPGLGLRLIYFSYDVKMKEKGDIPEGYSVSREKKERFSLILESASTNQTSMYLCASSSWAEQFFGPGTRLTVL.